This TCR beta chain originates from a study of shared clonotypes between healthy human individuals. Study outcomes and limitations: Represented genetic and exposure-history diversity was restricted by having few donors.

Donors were healthy HIV-negative adults without recent acute infections or vaccinations. A split of CD4+ cells into CD45RA+ naive and CD45RA-negative memory subsets was performed. Germline values: CDR1 MNHEY, CDR2 SVGAGI. This CDR3 is 14 amino acids long. V was clipped by 6 bases and J by 2 bases, with 14 bases between them. Profiling relied on immunoSEQ multiplex PCR, and the TCRdb table lists in-frame clones only, not all of them. This table holds 1,400,000 or so clones, approximately 98.5% found once. A single count supports this clone. Its antigen is undetermined. Sequencing used naive CD4+ T cells sorted from blood. Subset specified: CD45RA+ positively selected. V usage is TRBV6-5 and J usage is TRBJ2-7; a possible D gene is TRBD2 (6 bases). This sequence originates from a man in his thirties or forties in good health. The CDR3 is CASSSGTGTYEQYF. The CDR3 bases are TGTGCCAGCAGCTCCGGGACTGGAACCTACGAGCAGTACTTC.